This T cell receptor beta chain was obtained from a study of OX40 agonist ivuxolimab in advanced cancers. The assay was immunoSEQ multiplex PCR, and TCRdb's table has in-frame clones only and misses some. This table holds about 49,000 clones, approximately 84% found once. Autoimmune disease history or systemic immunosuppression meant exclusion. In its sample, this clone was seen once. Its specificity is not known. V lost 4 bases, J lost 5 bases, and 7 bases stayed unmatched. The CDR3 length is 14 residues. Germline V lookup: CDR1 SGHDN, CDR2 FVKESK. Points from the study as a whole: There were, on average, more expanded clones in CD8+ T cells than in CD4+.

The TCR originated in an adult with an advanced solid tumor such as melanoma, head and neck, liver or kidney cancer. The gene calls are TRBV14 and TRBJ1-2, with 7 bases identical to TRBD1. Sequencing was performed on CD4+ or CD8+ T cells sorted from blood, taken in a trial of the OX40 agonist ivuxolimab. CDR3 sequence: CASSPRQGAYGYTF. The CDR3 DNA sequence: TGTGCCAGCAGCCCGAGACAGGGCGCTTATGGCTACACCTTC. The entire variable domain, with the rest obtained from reference TRBV14 and TRBJ1-2, is as follows: EAGVTQFPSHSVIEKGQTVTLRCDPISGHDNLYWYRRVMGKEIKFLLHFVKESKQDESGMPNNRFLAERTGGTYSTLKVQPAELEDSGVYFCASSPRQGAYGYTFGSGTRLTVV.